This TCR beta chain was recovered during a study of vaccination effects on CD4 cells after COVID-19. Data came from immunoSEQ multiplex PCR; TCRdb stores just in-frame clones and leaves some out. The sample yields 25,000 to 35,000 clones, roughly 71% seen once. Comments on this clone: Its matching antigen is unknown.

The CDR3 covers 16 residues. Germline CDR1 reads MNHNS; CDR2 reads SASEGT. The ends lost 4 bases at V and 5 bases at J; junction bases unmatched: 6. Sequencing was preceded by expansion of antigen-specific CD4+ T cells with viral peptide pools in the ViraFEST assay. Subsequent to a culture period of around eleven days, CD4+ T cells were isolated. Two doses of BNT162b2 or mRNA-1273 vaccine were administered to participants. Having tested negative for nucleocapsid antibodies, the vaccine recipients showed no prior SARS-CoV-2 infection. The source was CD4+ T cells from PBMCs cultured with HCoV-NL63 spike peptides, collected after COVID-19 vaccination. V is TRBV6-1 and J is TRBJ2-3; 13 bases agree with TRBD2. The sequence derives from a human donor who received a COVID-19 vaccine. The CDR3 reads CASSAGLAGVRDTQYF. CDR3 sequence (DNA): TGTGCCAGCAGTGCCGGACTAGCGGGGGTTCGAGATACGCAGTATTTT.